This T cell receptor (beta chain) is from a study of T-cell memory formation after mild COVID-19. TCRdb ran MiXCR on the 5' RACE reads and lists one entry per CDR3 protein. Among 150,000 or so distinct CDR3 sequences listed, around 13% were seen once. Germline V gene lookup returns CDR1 LGHNA and CDR2 YNFKEQ. With 0 bases clipped from V and 7 bases from J, the junction kept 3 bases outside the gene matches. There are 16 residues in the CDR3. The rearrangement joins TRBV4-2 to TRBJ1-6; 10 bases align to TRBD1. The TCR was taken from an adult woman who had mild COVID-19 (a few samples of this study predate the infection). Cell type and time point are not known. Sequencing input: PBMCs or a T cell subset sorted from them (not recorded which). The CDR3, as DNA: TGTGCCAGCAGCCAAGAGGGGACAGGGGTCAATTCACCCCTCCACTTT. Protein sequence: CASSQEGTGVNSPLHF.